Listed here are 30 T cell receptor beta chains from one sample, sequenced in a study of T-cell memory formation after mild COVID-19. TCRdb reanalysed the 5' RACE reads using MiXCR and keeps one entry per CDR3 protein. The sample contains under 300,000 distinct CDR3 sequences, less than 9.5% of which appear only once. Sequenced: PBMCs or a T cell subset sorted from them (not recorded which). The source of these receptors is a man younger than 30 who had mild COVID-19 (a few samples of this study predate the infection). Cell type and time point are not known.

The genes are TRBV7-8 and TRBJ1-1; no firm D call. V dropped 2 bases and J dropped 4 bases, with 8 bases sitting between them. The CDR3 length is 13 residues. The V gene's germline CDR1 is SGHVS and CDR2 FQNEAQ. The chain's CDR3 is CASSLSASTEAFF. The DNA for the CDR3 is TGTGCCAGCAGCTTATCCGCCAGCACTGAAGCTTTCTTT.

Only a few counts were recorded for this clonotype. The V gene is TRBV11-2, the J gene TRBJ2-5, with D tentatively TRBD1 (6 bases). V was cut by 5 bases and J by 2 bases, with 15 bases left in between. This CDR3 region has 15 residues. Germline V gives CDR1 SGHAT, CDR2 FQNNGV. CDR3 in amino acids: CASSAAGVTQETQYF. CDR3 DNA sequence: TGTGCCAGCAGCGCGGCAGGGGTCACACAAGAGACCCAGTACTTC. Full variable domain (remainder filled in from reference TRBV11-2 and TRBJ2-5): EAGVAQSPRYKIIEKRQSVAFWCNPISGHATLYWYQQILGQGPKLLIQFQNNGVVDDSQLPKDRFSAERLKGVDSTLKIQPAKLEDSAVYLCASSAAGVTQETQYFGPGTRLLVL.

There are many counts of this clonotype. The chain carries TRBV10-3 and TRBJ2-1; weak D call: TRBD2 (6 bases). The CDR3 is 13 residues long. Trimming cost V 3 bases and J 10 bases, with 13 bases left between them. Looked up from germline, CDR1 is ENHRY and CDR2 is SYGVKD. The CDR3 sequence is CAISEMKGGEQFF. In DNA form, the CDR3 reads TGTGCCATCAGTGAAATGAAGGGAGGCGAGCAGTTCTTC.

This clonotype was detected only a few times. The genes are TRBV4-1 and TRBJ2-2; 7 bases match TRBD1. The V gene's germline CDR1 is MGHRA and CDR2 YSYEKL. V was clipped by 1 base and J by 7 bases; unmatched bases: 6. CDR3 length: 15 amino acids. CDR3 loop: CASSQGANRGGELFF. CDR3 DNA: TGCGCCAGCAGCCAAGGTGCCAACAGGGGCGGGGAGCTGTTTTTT.

This clonotype was seen a handful of times. The J gene is TRBJ2-3, the V gene TRBV10-3; TRBD2 matches at 11 bases. The V and J ends lost 5 bases and 1 base, in that order; junction bases with no gene match: 5. Germline V gives CDR1 ENHRY, CDR2 SYGVKD. This CDR3 region has 16 residues. The CDR3 coding sequence is TGTGCCATCAGTTCCCCGGGACTAGCGGGCACAGATACGCAGTATTTT. It yields the protein CAISSPGLAGTDTQYF.

This rearrangement joins TRBV7-9 to TRBJ1-2; D is unresolved. The V gene lost 5 bases and the J gene lost 7 bases, with 11 bases spanning the gap. The CDR3 totals 12 residues. The germline CDR1 and CDR2 sequences are SEHNR and FQNEAQ (reference sequence). This chain's CDR3 is CASSPRDSGYTF. In DNA form, the CDR3 reads TGTGCCAGCAGCCCACGGGATAGTGGCTACACCTTC.

In its sample, this clonotype was seen many times. The chain employs TRBV7-2 and TRBJ2-3; either TRBD1 or TRBD2 may fit D (6 bases each). V lost 1 base and J 5 bases, leaving 16 bases between the germline ends. The CDR3 contains 16 residues. Germline CDR1 SGHTA, CDR2 FQGNSA. As DNA, the CDR3 is TGTGCCAGCAGCTTAGGGGGTATAGGGGGGATAGATACGCAGTATTTT. Translating it yields CASSLGGIGGIDTQYF. The full variable domain, rest sourced from reference TRBV7-2 and TRBJ2-3, is GAGVSQSPSNKVTEKGKDVELRCDPISGHTALYWYRQSLGQGLEFLIYFQGNSAPDKSGLPSDRFSAERTGGSVSTLTIQRTQQEDSAVYLCASSLGGIGGIDTQYFGPGTRLTVL.

The V and J genes are TRBV11-2 and TRBJ1-2, with D unclear. With 4 bases removed from V and 9 bases from J, the gap between germline ends came to 15 bases. This CDR3 comprises 13 residues. The germline CDR1 and CDR2 sequences are SGHAT and FQNNGV. The DNA of the CDR3 is TGTGCCAGCAGCTCCGGATCCCCGCGAAGCTACACCTTC. Translating gives CASSSGSPRSYTF. The whole variable domain, filled in from reference TRBV11-2 and TRBJ1-2, reads EAGVAQSPRYKIIEKRQSVAFWCNPISGHATLYWYQQILGQGPKLLIQFQNNGVVDDSQLPKDRFSAERLKGVDSTLKIQPAKLEDSAVYLCASSSGSPRSYTFGSGTRLTVV.

This clonotype was picked up a small number of times. This sequence joins TRBV5-6 and TRBJ1-2, with 11 bases fitting TRBD1. The CDR3 consists of 17 residues. V was clipped by 0 bases and J by 8 bases; unmatched bases: 12. CDR1 and CDR2 (germline): SGHDT, YYEEEE. The CDR3 DNA sequence: TGTGCCAGCAGCTTGGGTGAGGACAGGGGGCCTGCGTGGGGCTACACCTTC. It yields the protein CASSLGEDRGPAWGYTF. Full variable domain (outside the CDR3, taken from reference TRBV5-6 and TRBJ1-2): DAGVTQSPTHLIKTRGQQVTLRCSPKSGHDTVSWYQQALGQGPQFIFQYYEEEERQRGNFPDRFSGHQFPNYSSELNVNALLLGDSALYLCASSLGEDRGPAWGYTFGSGTRLTVV.

In this sample, this clonotype turned up a few times. The rearrangement uses TRBV6-2 or TRBV6-3 and TRBJ2-7; TRBD1 aligns across 7 bases. The germline V gene has CDR1 MNHEY and CDR2 SVGEGT. J lost 4 bases, V lost 8 bases, and 2 bases had no gene match. The CDR3 length is 11 residues. The CDR3 DNA reads TGTGCCAGCGGACAGGCATACGAGCAGTACGTC. This encodes CASGQAYEQYV.

This clonotype was seen a handful of times. This chain uses TRBV30 with TRBJ1-1; 7 nucleotides agree with TRBD1. The CDR3 is made up of 13 amino acids. In germline, CDR1 is GTSNPN, CDR2 SVGIG (reference sequence). The V and J ends lost 5 bases and 1 base, in that order; junction bases with no gene match: 4. CDR3 region: CAWSRDRNTEAFF. CDR3 nucleotide sequence: TGTGCCTGGTCCAGGGACAGGAACACTGAAGCTTTCTTT. Using reference TRBV30 and TRBJ1-1 for the parts outside the CDR3, the full variable domain is SQTIHQWPATLVQPVGSPLSLECTVEGTSNPNLYWYRQAAGRGLQLLFYSVGIGQISSEVPQNLSASRPQDRQFILSSKKLLLSDSGFYLCAWSRDRNTEAFFGQGTRLTVV.

This clonotype was recorded a few times. This chain links TRBV10-1 with TRBJ2-2; no firm D call. Trimming removed 0 bases at V and 6 bases at J, with 11 bases between. This CDR3 region has 15 residues. CDR1 and CDR2 from the germline V gene are WNHNN and SYGVQD (reference sequence). In DNA, the CDR3 is TGCGCCAGCAGTGAGTCTGGCCCTCTGGCCGGGGAGCTGTTTTTT. Its protein is CASSESGPLAGELFF.

This clonotype occurred a few times. V is TRBV29-1 and J is TRBJ1-5; 7 positions match TRBD1. The V and J ends lost 4 bases and 3 bases, in that order; junction bases with no gene match: 6. CDR1 is SQVTM and CDR2 is ANQGSEA in the germline V gene. The CDR3 runs 14 residues. The CDR3 loop reads CSVVFRGPNQPQHF. The CDR3 DNA follows: TGCAGCGTTGTTTTTAGGGGGCCCAATCAGCCCCAGCATTTT.

A few counts support this clonotype. The chain couples TRBV12-5 to TRBJ2-7; D is unresolved. The V and J ends lost 0 bases and 5 bases respectively, with 17 bases between them. The CDR3 covers 16 residues. Germline CDR1 is LGHNT and CDR2 is FRNRAP. The CDR3, as DNA: TGTGCTAGTGGTTTGGTACTGAGGCCCCGGCTGGACGAGCAGTACTTC. It codes for CASGLVLRPRLDEQYF.

The genes are TRBV7-9 and TRBJ1-2; D may be TRBD1 (5 bases). V lost 0 bases to trimming and J lost 7 bases, with 21 bases between them. CDR1 is SEHNR and CDR2 is FQNEAQ in the germline V gene (reference sequence). The CDR3 extends over 17 amino acids. The CDR3 region has the DNA TGTGCCAGCAGCTTAGCGACCACAGGCATTGCCTCTATTGGCTACACCTTC. Encoded protein: CASSLATTGIASIGYTF. Filled out from reference TRBV7-9 and TRBJ1-2, the complete variable domain reads DTGVSQNPRHKITKRGQNVTFRCDPISEHNRLYWYRQTLGQGPEFLTYFQNEAQLEKSRLLSDRFSAERPKGSFSTLEIQRTEQGDSAMYLCASSLATTGIASIGYTFGSGTRLTVV.

This clonotype was seen more than once but under ten times. This chain connects TRBV5-1 to TRBJ2-7; the D is unclear. The V and J ends lost 4 bases and 1 base respectively, with 12 bases between them. There are 14 residues in the CDR3. Germline values: CDR1 SGHRS, CDR2 YFSETQ. Here the CDR3 DNA reads TGCGCCAGCAGCGAGCATCCGGGTTCCTACGAGCAGTACGTC. This codes for CASSEHPGSYEQYV.

This clonotype turned up a few times. The chain joins TRBV7-7 to TRBJ2-7, with D possibly called TRBD1 or TRBD2 (5 bases each). Germline CDR1 and CDR2: SSHAT and FNYEAQ (reference sequence). The V end lost 5 bases, the J end lost 5 bases, and 19 bases lay between the germline ends. This CDR3 contains 15 residues. CDR3 residues: CASSPGPGRRHEQYF. DNA for the CDR3: TGTGCCAGCAGCCCCGGTCCAGGGAGACGCCACGAGCAGTACTTC. Combining the CDR3 with reference TRBV7-7 and TRBJ2-7 gives the whole variable domain GAGVSQSPRYKVTKRGQDVTLRCDPISSHATLYWYQQALGQGPEFLTYFNYEAQPDKSGLPSDRFSAERPEGSISTLTIQRTEQRDSAMYRCASSPGPGRRHEQYFGPGTRLTVT.

This clonotype was seen many times. The V and J genes are TRBV12-3 or TRBV12-4 and TRBJ2-4, with 7 bases that match TRBD2. Trimming took 5 bases from V and 12 from J; bases not matched to a gene: 10. The CDR3 loop spans 13 amino acids. The chain's CDR3 is CASSLGDYGNQYF. CDR3 in DNA: TGTGCCAGCAGTCTCGGGGACTACGGTAATCAGTACTTC.

The chain recombines TRBV5-1 with TRBJ1-4; no reliable D call. V lost 5 bases, J lost 2 bases, and 7 bases lay in between. CDR3 length equals 13 residues. Germline loops: CDR1 SGHRS, CDR2 YFSETQ. CDR3 coding DNA: TGCGCCAGCAGGATAGCGACTAATGAAAAACTGTTTTTT. Translated, it gives CASRIATNEKLFF. Using reference TRBV5-1 and TRBJ1-4 for the parts outside the CDR3, the full variable domain is KAGVTQTPRYLIKTRGQQVTLSCSPISGHRSVSWYQQTPGQGLQFLFEYFSETQRNKGNFPGRFSGRQFSNSRSEMNVSTLELGDSALYLCASRIATNEKLFFGSGTQLSVL.

This clonotype was observed a few times. The V and J genes are TRBV19 and TRBJ1-1, with a tentative D call TRBD1 (5 bases). Trimming took off 9 bases at V and 0 bases at J, with 17 bases between the two ends. The length of the CDR3 is 15 residues. Germline-derived CDR1 and CDR2 are LNHDA and SQIVND (reference sequence). This CDR3 reads CASKLSGTLNTEAFF. CDR3 nucleotides: TGTGCCAGCAAGTTAAGCGGGACCTTGAACACTGAAGCTTTCTTT. The whole variable domain, filled in from reference TRBV19 and TRBJ1-1, reads DGGITQSPKYLFRKEGQNVTLSCEQNLNHDAMYWYRQDPGQGLRLIYYSQIVNDFQKGDIAEGYSVSREKKESFPLTVTSAQKNPTAFYLCASKLSGTLNTEAFFGQGTRLTVV.

J is TRBJ2-7 and V is TRBV9; a weak D match, TRBD1 (8 bases). Germline loops: CDR1 SGDLS, CDR2 YYNGEE. CDR3 size: 16 residues. V lost 3 bases to trimming and J lost 2 bases, with 18 bases between them. The CDR3 region has the DNA TGTGCCAGCAGCGGGTCTCACAGGGGGGGAACCTACGAGCAGTACTTC. It yields the protein CASSGSHRGGTYEQYF.

This clonotype has ten or more counts. The chain has TRBV7-9 and TRBJ1-1; 7 positions agree with TRBD1. This CDR3 spans 14 amino acids. Germline V gene data show CDR1 as SEHNR and CDR2 as FQNEAQ (reference sequence). V was pared by 5 bases and J by 1 base, with 4 bases of the junction left unmatched. The CDR3 reads CASSLRTGNTEAFF. CDR3 DNA: TGTGCCAGCAGCCTCCGGACAGGGAACACTGAAGCTTTCTTT.

This clonotype showed up just a few times. The chain is built from TRBV6-2 or TRBV6-3 and TRBJ2-4; weak D call: TRBD1 (5 bases). Germline CDR1 is MNHEY and CDR2 is SVGEGT. Trimming removed 6 bases from V and 8 bases from J, with 17 bases in between. The CDR3 sequence is 14 residues long. CDR3 sequence reads: CASSLWGFSDIQYF. The CDR3 bases are TGTGCCAGCAGCCTATGGGGCTTTTCTGACATTCAGTACTTC.

This clonotype was seen repeatedly, ten times or more. This chain links TRBV7-7 with TRBJ2-7; 7 bases agree with TRBD1. The CDR3 runs to 14 residues. J gave up 7 bases and V 4 bases, and 10 bases lay outside the gene matches. CDR1 and CDR2 from the germline V gene are SSHAT and FNYEAQ (reference sequence). The CDR3 DNA sequence: TGTGCCAGCAGCTCTTCGACAGGGTCGGGGGAGCAGTACTTC. Translating it yields CASSSSTGSGEQYF.

V usage is TRBV7-2 and J usage is TRBJ1-2, with no clear D. This CDR3 region has 16 residues. Germline V lookup: CDR1 SGHTA, CDR2 FQGNSA. V was clipped by 6 bases and J by 3 bases, with 20 bases between them. CDR3 nucleotide sequence: TGTGCCAGCAGTAGTTGGTCAGGCTCTGGAGACTATGGCTACACCTTC. Its translation is CASSSWSGSGDYGYTF.

This clonotype was found many times. The chain's CDR3 is CASSPRGIDEQFF. The CDR3 coding sequence is TGTGCCAGCAGTCCCAGGGGTATTGATGAGCAGTTCTTC. This chain links TRBV6-2 or TRBV6-3 with TRBJ2-1, with a possible D match to TRBD1 (6 bases). V dropped 5 bases and J dropped 8 bases, with 13 bases sitting between them. Germline V gene lookup returns CDR1 MNHEY and CDR2 SVGEGT. This CDR3 is 13 amino acids long.

This rearrangement joins TRBV3-1 to TRBJ2-1; D is unresolved. There are 15 residues in the CDR3. Trimming pared 0 bases from V and 7 bases from J, leaving 13 bases between. Germline V gene sequence: CDR1 LGHDT, CDR2 YNNKEL (reference sequence). CDR3 sequence reads: CASSQESLGRNEQFF. The CDR3, as DNA: TGTGCCAGCAGCCAAGAATCCTTAGGCCGGAATGAGCAGTTCTTC.

The chain joins TRBV2 to TRBJ2-6; D is ambiguous. The CDR3 has 15 residues. Germline CDR1 is SNHLY and CDR2 is FYNNEI. Trimming left V 4 bases short and J 4 bases short, with 11 bases between. The CDR3 nucleotides read TGTGCCAGCAGTGGATACTTCTCAGGGGCCAACGTCCTGACTTTC. Translation gives CASSGYFSGANVLTF.

This clonotype was counted only a few times. J is TRBJ2-1 and V is TRBV6-2 or TRBV6-3; TRBD2 might be the D (6 bases). The CDR3 totals 15 residues. Looked up from germline, CDR1 is MNHEY and CDR2 is SVGEGT. Trimming removed 8 bases from V and 0 bases from J, with 14 bases in between. Written as DNA, the CDR3 is TGTGCCAGCTTGTTGTTCGGGAGCTCCTACAATGAGCAGTTCTTC. Amino acids: CASLLFGSSYNEQFF.

In this sample, this clonotype turned up many times. The rearrangement joins TRBV7-6 to TRBJ1-1; TRBD1 aligns across 8 bases. The length of the CDR3 is 13 residues. J was trimmed by 8 bases and V by 5 bases; bases with no gene match: 7. CDR1 and CDR2 from the germline V gene are SGHVS and FNYEAQ. CDR3 in DNA: TGTGCCAGCAGCCAAACCGGGACAGGCGAAGCTTTCTTT. Its protein is CASSQTGTGEAFF.